This T cell receptor (beta chain) was documented in a study of identifying expanded T cells in peripheral blood. Study outcomes and limitations: Across healthy donors, higher total template counts meant significantly greater approximately 2-week count variance. Over around two and four weeks, about 15 and 19 clones changed, versus around 1.3 between replicates.

Clones were sequenced by immunoSEQ multiplex PCR, and TCRdb holds only the in-frame ones, with some missing. The sample carries over 100,000 clones, 88% recorded once. A word on this clone: The antigen is not known.

Trimming took 5 bases from V and 0 from J, leaving 12 bases between them. Germline lookup yields CDR1 MDHEN and CDR2 SYDVKM. This CDR3 is 15 amino acids long. The sequenced material came from blood. V gene TRBV28 combines with J gene TRBJ2-3; D is unresolved. The sequence was obtained from a person between 18 and 75 years old in good health. CDR3 region: CASSTQQSSTDTQYF. The CDR3 DNA is TGTGCCAGCAGTACCCAACAGAGTAGCACAGATACGCAGTATTTT.